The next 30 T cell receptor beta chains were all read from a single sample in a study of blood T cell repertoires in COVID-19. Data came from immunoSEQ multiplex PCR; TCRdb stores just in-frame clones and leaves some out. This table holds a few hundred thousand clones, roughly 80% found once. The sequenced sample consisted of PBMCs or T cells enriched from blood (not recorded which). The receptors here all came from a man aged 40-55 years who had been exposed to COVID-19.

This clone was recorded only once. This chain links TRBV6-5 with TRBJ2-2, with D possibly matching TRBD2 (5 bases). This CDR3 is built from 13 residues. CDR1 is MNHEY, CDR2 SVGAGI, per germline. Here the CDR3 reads CVNSADNTGELFF. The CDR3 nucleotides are TGTGTCAATAGCGCGGACAACACCGGGGAGCTGTTTTTT.

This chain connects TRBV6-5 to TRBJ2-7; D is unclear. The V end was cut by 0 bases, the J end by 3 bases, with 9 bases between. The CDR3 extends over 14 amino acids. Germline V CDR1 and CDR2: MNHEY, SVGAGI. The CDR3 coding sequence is TGTGCCAGCAGTTACTCGGAGAACCTCTACGAGCAGTACTTC. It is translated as CASSYSENLYEQYF.

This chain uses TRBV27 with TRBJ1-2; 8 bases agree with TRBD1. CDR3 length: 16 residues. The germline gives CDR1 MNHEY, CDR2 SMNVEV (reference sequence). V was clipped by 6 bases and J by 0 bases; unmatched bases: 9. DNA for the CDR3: TGTGCCAGCAGCTCGATACTCAGGGGGCCTAACTATGGCTACACCTTC. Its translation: CASSSILRGPNYGYTF.

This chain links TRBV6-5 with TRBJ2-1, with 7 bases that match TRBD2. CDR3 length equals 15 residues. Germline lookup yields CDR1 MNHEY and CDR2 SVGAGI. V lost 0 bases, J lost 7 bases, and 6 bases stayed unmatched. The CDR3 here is CASSYSGGPANEQFF. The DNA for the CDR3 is TGTGCCAGCAGTTACTCGGGAGGGCCTGCGAATGAGCAGTTCTTC.

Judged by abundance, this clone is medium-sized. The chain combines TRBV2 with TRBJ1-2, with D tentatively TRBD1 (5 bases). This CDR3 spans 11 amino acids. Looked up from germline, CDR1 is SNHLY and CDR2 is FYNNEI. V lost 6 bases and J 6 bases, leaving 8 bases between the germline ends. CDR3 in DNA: TGTGCCAGCAGCCCGACAGATGGCTACACCTTC. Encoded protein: CASSPTDGYTF.

CDR3 nucleotide sequence: TGTGCCAGTAGAGATAGCGGGAGTGTATCCTACAATGAGCAGTTCTTC. It yields the protein CASRDSGSVSYNEQFF. This rearrangement joins TRBV19 to TRBJ2-1, with 9 bases lining up with TRBD2. The length of the CDR3 is 16 residues. CDR1 and CDR2 (germline): LNHDA, SQIVND (reference sequence). J was trimmed by 1 base and V by 6 bases; bases with no gene match: 7.

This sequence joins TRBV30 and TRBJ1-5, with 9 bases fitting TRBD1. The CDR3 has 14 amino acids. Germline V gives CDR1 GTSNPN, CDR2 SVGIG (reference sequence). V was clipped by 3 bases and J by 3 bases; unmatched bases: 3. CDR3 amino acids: CAWRGDRDNQPQHF. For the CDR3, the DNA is TGTGCCTGGAGAGGGGACAGGGACAATCAGCCCCAGCATTTT.

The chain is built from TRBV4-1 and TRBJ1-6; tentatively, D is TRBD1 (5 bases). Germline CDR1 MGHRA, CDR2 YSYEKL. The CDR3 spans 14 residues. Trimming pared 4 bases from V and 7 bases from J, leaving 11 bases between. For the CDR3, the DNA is TGCGCCAGCAGCCTAAGACGGGGGAATTCACCCCTCCACTTT. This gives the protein CASSLRRGNSPLHF.

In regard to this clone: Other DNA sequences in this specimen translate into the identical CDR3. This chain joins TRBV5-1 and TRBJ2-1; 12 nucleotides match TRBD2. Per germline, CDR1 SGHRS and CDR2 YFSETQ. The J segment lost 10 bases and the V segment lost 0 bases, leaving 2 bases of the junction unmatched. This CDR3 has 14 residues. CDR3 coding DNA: TGCGCCAGCAGCTTGGGGACTAGCGGGATCGAGCAGTTCTTC. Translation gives CASSLGTSGIEQFF.

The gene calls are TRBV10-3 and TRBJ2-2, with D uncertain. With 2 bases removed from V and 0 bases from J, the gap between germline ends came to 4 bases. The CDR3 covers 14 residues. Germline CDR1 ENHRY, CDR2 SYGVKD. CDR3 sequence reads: CAISETPNTGELFF. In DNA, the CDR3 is TGTGCCATCAGTGAGACACCGAACACCGGGGAGCTGTTTTTT.

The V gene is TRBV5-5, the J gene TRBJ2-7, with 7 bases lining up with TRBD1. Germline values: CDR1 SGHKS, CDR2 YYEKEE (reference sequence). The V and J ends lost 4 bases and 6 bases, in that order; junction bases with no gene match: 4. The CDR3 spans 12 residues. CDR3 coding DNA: TGTGCCAGCAGCCTACAGGGGCTCGAGCAGTACTTC. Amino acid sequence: CASSLQGLEQYF.

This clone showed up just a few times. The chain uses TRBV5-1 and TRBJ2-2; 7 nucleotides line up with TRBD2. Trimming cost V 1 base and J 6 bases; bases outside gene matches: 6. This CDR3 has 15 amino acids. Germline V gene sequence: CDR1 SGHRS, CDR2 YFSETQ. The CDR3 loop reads CASSLWGRASGELFF. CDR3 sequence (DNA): TGCGCCAGCAGCTTGTGGGGGAGGGCCTCCGGGGAGCTGTTTTTT.

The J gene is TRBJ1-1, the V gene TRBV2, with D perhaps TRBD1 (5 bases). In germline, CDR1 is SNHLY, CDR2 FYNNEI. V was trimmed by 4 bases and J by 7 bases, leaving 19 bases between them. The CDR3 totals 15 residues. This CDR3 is CASSGGAYFGDEAFF. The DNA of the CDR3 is TGTGCCAGCAGTGGTGGGGCTTATTTCGGAGATGAAGCTTTCTTT.

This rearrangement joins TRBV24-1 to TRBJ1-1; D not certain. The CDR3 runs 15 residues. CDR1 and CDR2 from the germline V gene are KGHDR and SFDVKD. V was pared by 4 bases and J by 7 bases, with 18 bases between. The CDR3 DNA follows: TGTGCCACCAGTGACCCACCTCTCTCATCGGGTGAAGCTTTCTTT. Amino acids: CATSDPPLSSGEAFF.

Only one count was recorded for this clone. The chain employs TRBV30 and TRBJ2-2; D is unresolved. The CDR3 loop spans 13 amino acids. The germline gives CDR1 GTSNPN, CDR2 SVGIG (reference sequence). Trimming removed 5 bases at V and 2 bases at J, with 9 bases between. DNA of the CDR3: TGTGCCTGGTCTGGCCGCAACACCGGGGAGCTGTTTTTT. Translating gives CAWSGRNTGELFF.

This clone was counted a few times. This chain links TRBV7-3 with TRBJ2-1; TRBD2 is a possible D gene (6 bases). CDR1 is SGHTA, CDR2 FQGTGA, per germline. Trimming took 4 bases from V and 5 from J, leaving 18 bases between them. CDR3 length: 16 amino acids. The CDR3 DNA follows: TGTGCCAGCAGCTCCTACGGGACTGCGGTTAACAATGAGCAGTTCTTC. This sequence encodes CASSSYGTAVNNEQFF.

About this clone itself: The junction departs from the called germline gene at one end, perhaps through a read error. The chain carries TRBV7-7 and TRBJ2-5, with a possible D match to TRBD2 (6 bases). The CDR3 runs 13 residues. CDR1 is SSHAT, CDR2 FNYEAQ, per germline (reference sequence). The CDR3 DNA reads TGTGCTAGCAGCTCTGGGACTGGGGAGACCCAGTACTTC. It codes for CASSSGTGETQYF. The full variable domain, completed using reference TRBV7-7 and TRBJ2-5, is GAGVSQSPRYKVTKRGQDVTLRCDPISSHATLYWYQQALGQGPEFLTYFNYEAQPDKSGLPSDRFSAERPEGSISTLTIQRTEQRDSAMYRCASSSGTGETQYFGPGTRLLVL.

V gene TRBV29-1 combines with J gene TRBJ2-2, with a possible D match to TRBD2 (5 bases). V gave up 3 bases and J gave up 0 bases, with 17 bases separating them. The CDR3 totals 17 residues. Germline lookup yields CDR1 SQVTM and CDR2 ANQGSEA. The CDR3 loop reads CSVESVAPPSNTGELFF. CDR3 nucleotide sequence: TGCAGCGTTGAGTCGGTAGCGCCCCCTTCGAACACCGGGGAGCTGTTTTTT.

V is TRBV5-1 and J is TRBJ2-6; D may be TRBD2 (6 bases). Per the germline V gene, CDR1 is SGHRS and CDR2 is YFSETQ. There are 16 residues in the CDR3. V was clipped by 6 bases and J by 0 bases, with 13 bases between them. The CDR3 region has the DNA TGCGCCAGCAACGCCTTGGGGGGCTCTGGGGCCAACGTCCTGACTTTC. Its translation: CASNALGGSGANVLTF. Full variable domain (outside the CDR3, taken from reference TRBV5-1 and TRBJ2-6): KAGVTQTPRYLIKTRGQQVTLSCSPISGHRSVSWYQQTPGQGLQFLFEYFSETQRNKGNFPGRFSGRQFSNSRSEMNVSTLELGDSALYLCASNALGGSGANVLTFGAGSRLTVL.

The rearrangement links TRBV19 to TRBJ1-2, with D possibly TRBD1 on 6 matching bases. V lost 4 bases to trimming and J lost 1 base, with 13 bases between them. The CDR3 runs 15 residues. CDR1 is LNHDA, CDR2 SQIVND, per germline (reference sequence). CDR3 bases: TGTGCCAGTAGTAGATGGGACATTAATAACTATGGCTACACCTTC. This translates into CASSRWDINNYGYTF.

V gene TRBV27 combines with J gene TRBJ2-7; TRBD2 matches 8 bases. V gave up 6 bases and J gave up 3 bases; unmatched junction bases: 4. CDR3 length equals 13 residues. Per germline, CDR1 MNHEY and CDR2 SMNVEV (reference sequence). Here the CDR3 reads CASRGLAGYEQYF. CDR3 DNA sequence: TGTGCCAGCAGGGGCCTAGCGGGCTACGAGCAGTACTTC.

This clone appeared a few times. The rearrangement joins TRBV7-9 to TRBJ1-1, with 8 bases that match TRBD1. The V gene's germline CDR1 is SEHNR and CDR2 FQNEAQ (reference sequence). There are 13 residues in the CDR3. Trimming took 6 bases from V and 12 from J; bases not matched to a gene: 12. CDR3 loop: CASSGGQGVYPFF. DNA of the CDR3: TGTGCCAGCAGTGGAGGACAGGGCGTTTACCCTTTCTTT. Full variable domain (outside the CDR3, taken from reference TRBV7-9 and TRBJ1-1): DTGVSQNPRHKITKRGQNVTFRCDPISEHNRLYWYRQTLGQGPEFLTYFQNEAQLEKSRLLSDRFSAERPKGSFSTLEIQRTEQGDSAMYLCASSGGQGVYPFFGQGTRLTVV.

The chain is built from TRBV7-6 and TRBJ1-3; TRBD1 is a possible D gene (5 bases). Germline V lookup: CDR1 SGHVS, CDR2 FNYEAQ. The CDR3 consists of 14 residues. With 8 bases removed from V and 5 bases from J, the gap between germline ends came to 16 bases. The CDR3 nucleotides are TGTGCCAGCGAGGGAGGGGAATCAAGAAACACCATATATTTT. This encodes CASEGGESRNTIYF.

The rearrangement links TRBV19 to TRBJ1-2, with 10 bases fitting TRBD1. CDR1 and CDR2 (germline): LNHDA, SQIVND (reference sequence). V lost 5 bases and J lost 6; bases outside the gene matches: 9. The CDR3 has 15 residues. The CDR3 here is CASSLTGTGVHGYTF. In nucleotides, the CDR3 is TGTGCCAGTAGTCTCACCGGGACAGGGGTCCATGGCTACACCTTC.

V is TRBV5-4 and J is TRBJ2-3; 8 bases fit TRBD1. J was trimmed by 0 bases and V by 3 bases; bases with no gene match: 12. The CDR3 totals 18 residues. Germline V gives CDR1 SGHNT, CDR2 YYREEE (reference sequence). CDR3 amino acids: CASSSGLGQASSTDTQYF. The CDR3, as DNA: TGTGCCAGCAGCTCAGGTCTGGGACAGGCGTCTAGCACAGATACGCAGTATTTT.

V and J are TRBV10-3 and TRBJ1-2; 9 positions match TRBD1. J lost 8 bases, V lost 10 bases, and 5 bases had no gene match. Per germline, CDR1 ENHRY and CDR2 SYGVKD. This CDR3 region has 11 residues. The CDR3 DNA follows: TGTGCCACCGGGACAGGGAGAGGCTACACCTTC. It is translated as CATGTGRGYTF.

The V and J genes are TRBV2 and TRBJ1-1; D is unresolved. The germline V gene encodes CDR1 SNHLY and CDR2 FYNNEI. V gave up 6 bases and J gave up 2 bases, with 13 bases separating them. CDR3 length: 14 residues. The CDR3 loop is CASSVRTGNTEAFF. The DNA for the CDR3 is TGTGCCAGCAGCGTGAGGACGGGAAACACTGAAGCTTTCTTT.

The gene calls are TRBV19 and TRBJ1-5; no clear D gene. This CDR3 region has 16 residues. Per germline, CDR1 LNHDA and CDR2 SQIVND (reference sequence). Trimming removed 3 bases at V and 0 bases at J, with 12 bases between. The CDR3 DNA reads TGTGCCAGTAGTATGGGCGGGATCTATAGCAATCAGCCCCAGCATTTT. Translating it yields CASSMGGIYSNQPQHF.

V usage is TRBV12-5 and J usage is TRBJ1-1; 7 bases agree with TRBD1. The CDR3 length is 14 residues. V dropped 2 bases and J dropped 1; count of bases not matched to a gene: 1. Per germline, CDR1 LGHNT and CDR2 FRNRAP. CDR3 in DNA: TGTGCTAGTGGTTTGTGGACAGGGAACACTGAAGCTTTCTTT. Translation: CASGLWTGNTEAFF.

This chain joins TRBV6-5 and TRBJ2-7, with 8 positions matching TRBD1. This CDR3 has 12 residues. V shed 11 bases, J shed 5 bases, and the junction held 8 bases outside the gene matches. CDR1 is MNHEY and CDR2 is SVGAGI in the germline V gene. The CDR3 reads CASRQGSHEQYF. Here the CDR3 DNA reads TGTGCCTCCAGACAGGGGTCCCACGAGCAGTACTTC.